These 5 T cell receptor beta chains were all obtained from the same sample, sequenced in a study of OX40 agonist ivuxolimab in advanced cancers. This table comes from immunoSEQ multiplex PCR, and its TCRdb copy is limited to in-frame clones, with some not included. The sample contains 50,000 to 85,000 clones, around four fifths of which appear only once. Sequencing was performed on CD4+ or CD8+ T cells sorted from blood, taken in a trial of the OX40 agonist ivuxolimab. All receptors come from an adult with an advanced solid tumor such as melanoma, head and neck, liver or kidney cancer.

The CDR3 loop reads CASSLAWVSPGQETQYF. DNA for the CDR3: TGCGCCAGCAGCTTGGCCTGGGTCTCTCCCGGACAAGAGACCCAGTACTTC. This chain joins TRBV5-1 and TRBJ2-5; D is unresolved. CDR3 length: 17 amino acids. Germline loops: CDR1 SGHRS, CDR2 YFSETQ. V lost 0 bases and J lost 2, with 17 bases in between.

The chain links TRBV10-3 to TRBJ2-1; 12 bases are a match to TRBD2. The ends lost 7 bases at V and 5 bases at J; junction bases unmatched: 0. CDR1 is ENHRY, CDR2 SYGVKD, per germline. CDR3 size: 13 residues. The CDR3 sequence is CAITSGRDNEQFF. CDR3 nucleotide sequence: TGTGCCATCACTAGCGGGAGGGACAATGAGCAGTTCTTC.

V usage is TRBV28 and J usage is TRBJ1-3; 7 positions agree with TRBD1. This CDR3 spans 13 amino acids. V lost 8 bases, J lost 6 bases, and 7 bases stayed unmatched. Germline V CDR1 and CDR2: MDHEN, SYDVKM. CDR3 loop: CASVRGRENTIYF. DNA for the CDR3: TGTGCCAGCGTCAGGGGGAGAGAAAACACCATATATTTT. Full variable domain (outside the CDR3, taken from reference TRBV28 and TRBJ1-3): DVKVTQSSRYLVKRTGEKVFLECVQDMDHENMFWYRQDPGLGLRLIYFSYDVKMKEKGDIPEGYSVSREKKERFSLILESASTNQTSMYLCASVRGRENTIYFGEGSWLTVV.

Concerning this clone itself: A read error may account for a junction end that differs from germline. V gene TRBV7-9 combines with J gene TRBJ2-7; 13 nucleotides line up with TRBD2. CDR1 is SEHNR and CDR2 is FQNEAQ in the germline V gene (reference sequence). The CDR3 has 15 amino acids. Here the CDR3 reads CASTSQGLAGDFWGF. CDR3 sequence (DNA): TGTGCCAGCACCTCCCAAGGACTAGCGGGAGACTTTTGGGGCTTC. The full variable domain, completed using reference TRBV7-9 and TRBJ2-7, is DTGVSQNPRHKITKRGQNVTFRCDPISEHNRLYWYRQTLGQGPEFLTYFQNEAQLEKSRLLSDRFSAERPKGSFSTLEIQRTEQGDSAMYLCASTSQGLAGDFWGFGPGTRLTVT.

The chain links TRBV7-9 to TRBJ1-1, with a tentative D call TRBD1 (5 bases). The CDR3 covers 13 residues. The V gene's germline CDR1 is SEHNR and CDR2 FQNEAQ (reference sequence). V lost 0 bases and J 10 bases, leaving 12 bases between the germline ends. DNA for the CDR3: TGTGCCAGCAGCTTAGCAGGGGCAAGAGGAGCTTTCTTT. Amino acid sequence: CASSLAGARGAFF.